This is a list of T cell receptor beta chains from one sample in a study of T cell changes during pregnancy in multiple sclerosis. Clones were sequenced by immunoSEQ multiplex PCR, and TCRdb holds only the in-frame ones, with some missing. Counted here are over 70,000 clones, less than 95% occurring once; the ten biggest clones make up 1.5% to 2%. The source material was peripheral blood, sampled in the first trimester of pregnancy. The receptors come from a female donor in good health, enrolled as a control in a pregnancy study. Each CDR3 is given with its conserved first and last residue. The D gene is left open where the match is weak. The size of a clone is reported for some rows only, either as once, few or many, or as a class for expanded clones.

cdr3_aa | cdr3_nt | v_call | clone_size | j_call | d_call
CASSNTTAYSYEQYF | TGTGCCAGCAGTAATACGACAGCCTACTCCTACGAGCAGTACTTC | TRBV27 | . | TRBJ2-7 | .
CASSLVWRNTEAFF | TGTGCCAGCAGCTTGGTTTGGAGGAACACTGAAGCTTTCTTT | TRBV5-6 | . | TRBJ1-1 | .
CASSQPNREPGNQPQHF | TGCGCCAGCAGCCAACCTAACAGGGAACCGGGCAATCAGCCCCAGCATTTT | TRBV4-3 | once | TRBJ1-5 | .
CASSALQGTTDTQYF | TGTGCCAGCAGTGCCTTACAGGGGACCACAGATACGCAGTATTTT | TRBV6-1 | . | TRBJ2-3 | TRBD1
CASSLLFSYEQYF | TGTGCCAGCAGCTTGCTGTTCTCCTACGAGCAGTACTTC | TRBV5-6 | . | TRBJ2-7 | .
CASSQGHSTAQHF | TGTGCCAGCAGCCAGGGACACTCCACGGCCCAGCATTTT | TRBV7-6 | . | TRBJ1-5 | .
CASSPQLGAVNTGELFF | TGTGCCAGCAGCCCTCAATTGGGGGCCGTAAACACCGGGGAGCTGTTTTTT | TRBV7-2 | . | TRBJ2-2 | .
CASSMVTGLPTGELFF | TGTGCCAGTAGTATGGTAACGGGACTGCCGACCGGGGAGCTGTTTTTT | TRBV19 | . | TRBJ2-2 | .
CASSQKRGQIEAFF | TGTGCCAGCAGCCAAAAAAGGGGACAGATTGAAGCTTTCTTT | TRBV4-2 | . | TRBJ1-1 | TRBD1
CATRDRGLGEAFF | TGTGCCACAAGGGACAGGGGGCTGGGTGAAGCTTTCTTT | TRBV6-5 | . | TRBJ1-1 | TRBD1
CASSGTDRGSYEQYF | TGTGCCAGCAGCGGCACCGACAGGGGCTCCTACGAGCAGTACTTC | TRBV11-2 | . | TRBJ2-7 | TRBD1
CASSLGQGYTGELFF | TGTGCCAGCAGCTTAGGACAGGGATACACCGGGGAGCTGTTTTTT | TRBV7-2 | . | TRBJ2-2 | TRBD1
CASSPGTGGNEKLFF | TGTGCCAGCAGCCCGGGGACAGGTGGTAATGAAAAACTGTTTTTT | TRBV7-9 | once | TRBJ1-4 | TRBD1
CASSQDEGDEQFF | TGCGCCAGCAGCCAAGATGAGGGAGATGAGCAGTTCTTC | TRBV4-3 | . | TRBJ2-1 | .
CASSEAGGKGQPQHF | TGTGCCAGCAGTGAAGCGGGGGGGAAGGGCCAGCCCCAGCATTTT | TRBV2 | . | TRBJ1-5 | .
CASSPRGQTYNSPLHF | TGTGCCAGCAGCCCCCGGGGACAGACCTATAATTCACCCCTCCACTTT | TRBV14 | . | TRBJ1-6 | TRBD1
CASSSEQGPNQPQHF | TGTGCCAGCTCCAGTGAGCAGGGCCCCAATCAGCCCCAGCATTTT | TRBV18 | once | TRBJ1-5 | .
CASSHSDYEQYF | TGTGCCAGCAGCCACAGTGACTACGAGCAGTACTTC | TRBV5-5 | . | TRBJ2-7 | .
CASSQGVPGGSLGNTIYF | TGCGCCAGCAGCCAAGGCGTCCCAGGGGGATCTCTCGGAAACACCATATATTTT | TRBV4-1 | few | TRBJ1-3 | TRBD1
CASSFERREPQHF | TGTGCCAGCAGTTTTGAGAGGAGGGAGCCCCAGCATTTT | TRBV28 | . | TRBJ1-5 | .
CASSYSGGGEQFF | TGTGCCAGCAGCTATAGCGGGGGGGGTGAGCAGTTCTTC | TRBV7-3 | . | TRBJ2-1 | TRBD2
CASSESAGLGDEQYF | TGTGCCAGCAGTGAATCGGCGGGCTTGGGCGACGAGCAGTACTTC | TRBV25-1 | . | TRBJ2-7 | .
CASSFTGDQPQHF | TGTGCCAGCAGTTTTACAGGGGATCAGCCCCAGCATTTT | TRBV5-6 | . | TRBJ1-5 | TRBD1
CASTPQGAKTQYF | TGTGCCAGCACCCCGCAGGGGGCGAAGACCCAGTACTTC | TRBV5-4 | . | TRBJ2-5 | TRBD1
CASMRDGTTYGYTF | TGTGCCAGCATGAGAGACGGGACAACCTATGGCTACACCTTC | TRBV6-5 | . | TRBJ1-2 | .
CASSTDRSGGEKLFF | TGTGCCAGCAGTACCGACAGGTCGGGCGGGGAAAAACTGTTTTTT | TRBV28 | . | TRBJ1-4 | .